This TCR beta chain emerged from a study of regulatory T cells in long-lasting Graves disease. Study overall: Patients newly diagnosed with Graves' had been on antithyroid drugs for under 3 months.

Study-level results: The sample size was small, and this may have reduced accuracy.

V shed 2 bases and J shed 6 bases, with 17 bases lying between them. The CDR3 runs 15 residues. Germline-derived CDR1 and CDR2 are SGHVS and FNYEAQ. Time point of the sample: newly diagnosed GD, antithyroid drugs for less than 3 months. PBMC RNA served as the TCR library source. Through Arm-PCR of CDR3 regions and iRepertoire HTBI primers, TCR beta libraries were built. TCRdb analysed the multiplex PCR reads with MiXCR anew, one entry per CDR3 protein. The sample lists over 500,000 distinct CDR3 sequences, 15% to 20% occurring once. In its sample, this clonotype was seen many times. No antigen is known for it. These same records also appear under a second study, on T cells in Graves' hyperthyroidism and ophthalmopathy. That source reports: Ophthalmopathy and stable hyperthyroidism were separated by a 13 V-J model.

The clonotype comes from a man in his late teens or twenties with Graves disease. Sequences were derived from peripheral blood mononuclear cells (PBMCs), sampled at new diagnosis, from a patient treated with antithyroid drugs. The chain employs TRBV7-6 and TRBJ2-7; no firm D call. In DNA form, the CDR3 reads TGTGCCAGCAGCTTAACTGTGACGGCGCTCTCCGAGCAGTACTTC. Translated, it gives CASSLTVTALSEQYF.